This T cell receptor beta chain was documented in a study of blood T cells in healthy people across ages (dated by TCRdb to about 2015). Concerning the study at large: In model experiments, template switching captured roughly one uniquely barcoded TCR beta cDNA molecule for every two T cells. Using the same blood draw, the study looked at two additional independent replicas of 1 million unique cDNA reads for two donors, one aged 18 to 29 and the other aged 80 or older. The donors were split into four age groups: young (average 16 years), middle-aged (39), aged (around 67) and long-lived (over 75). Using deep sequencing normalized with unique cDNA molecular identifiers, the study measured how TCR beta repertoire diversity changes with age. To avoid experimental bias, donors of different ages were spread randomly across the sequencing lanes.

The library relied on 5' RACE. TCRdb lists the instrument as Illumina HiSeq 2500. The second PCR ran for roughly 6 to 11 cycles and used a J-beta primer mix along with a sample-barcoded 5' primer. A unique molecular identifier was introduced onto each TCR beta cDNA molecule by a template-switch 5' adaptor carrying 12 random nucleotides. At least 2.5 million CDR3-containing paired-end reads were obtained from each sample. All of the RNA was converted into first-strand cDNA using the Mint cDNA synthesis kit, with a TRBC-specific oligonucleotide serving as the primer. All cDNA was treated with uracil-DNA glycosylase and then went through a first 18-cycle PCR with the universal primers M1SS and BC2_uni_R. Regarding the original processing steps: For normalization, 1 million high-quality reads were randomly selected from each sample, with every read carrying a distinct molecular identifier. Reads with shared molecular identifiers were discarded instead of being binned into consensus sequences. MiTCR, run with a Q25 quality threshold and the strictest error-elimination algorithm, handled CDR3 identification, clonotype clustering and error correction. Lower-bound total TCR beta diversity was estimated with a nonparametric unseen species model using Euler transformation. In TCRdb, the public reads were trimmed at Q25 with fastp and aligned with MiXCR, with productive beta chains retained. CDR3 protein duplicates are merged, each entry listing the most common genes and DNA. None of the V and J calls come from the authors' own analysis; TCRdb made them. The sample data list roughly 1,800,000 distinct CDR3 sequences, and roughly 52% of these were observed just once. The ten largest clonotypes hold over 2% of the sample.

About this clonotype itself: This clone's antigen is unknown. One base away there is no much larger clone; base qualities are not given.

What the study reported, not specific to this receptor: Estimates of total diversity based on one million sequenced T cells were considered lower bounds and underestimates. Donor CMV infection status was unknown, potentially confounding age-related changes in expanded clonotypes. There was a strong correlation between observed TCR beta diversity and the percentage of naive T cells measured by flow cytometry. Compared with the aged group, more naive CD4+ T cells, fewer expanded clones and increased TCR diversity were shown by the long-lived group, suggesting age selection. Conclusive comparison of naive and antigen-experienced compartments was prevented by the profiling of bulk unsorted PBMCs. Observed TCR beta diversity per million T cells fell roughly linearly with age, and a significant reduction was already apparent by age around 40.

The cysteine opens and the phenylalanine closes a CDR3 of 18 amino acids. Just CDR3 DNA is preserved here, 54 bases in frame from base 1. The germline V gene gives CDR1 as KGHSH and CDR2 as LQKENI. V loses 0 bases, J loses 1 base, and the germline ends lie 15 bases apart. Donors were 30 to 45 systemically healthy Caucasian individuals from Russia aged roughly 6 to 90 years. Each donor gave 9.5 to 10 milliliters of peripheral blood, drawn into EDTA-treated Vacutainer tubes. Ficoll-Paque density-gradient centrifugation was used to isolate PBMCs, with at least 6 million obtained per sample. Trizol reagent was used to extract total RNA from the PBMCs, yielding at least 6 micrograms per sample. The percentages of naive CD45RAhigh/CD27high T cells were determined by flow cytometry on a PBMC aliquot from every donor.

This clonotype was sampled from a woman aged 40 to 49 in good health. Source material: blood. The receptor chain draws on TRBV18 and TRBJ1-4; no confident D gene assignment can be made. Read as DNA, the sequence is TGTGCCAGCTCACCACCTAGACAAGGCTCCGTAACTAATGAAAAACTGTTTTTT. It codes for CASSPPRQGSVTNEKLFF.